The sequence of this TCR beta chain was determined in a study of cytomegalovirus exposure and HLA in healthy donors. Turning to the study itself: One earlier analysis, a look at about 179 million T cells, found more than 100 million unique TCR beta sequences.

PCR used 60 Vbeta primers and 13 Jbeta primers. The assay was immunoSEQ multiplex PCR, and TCRdb's table has in-frame clones only and misses some. The data show 95,000 or so clones, 77% seen once. The CDR3 runs 14 residues. Trimming cost V 5 bases and J 6 bases, with 16 bases left between them. Germline V gives CDR1 ENHRY, CDR2 SYGVKD. General observations from the study: The authors considered a cluster of highly shared sequence variants likely to be a sequencing artifact. Within an earlier analysis, most TCR beta V segments proved productive either about 87% or about 30% of the time.

This clone was seen once. Its antigen is unidentified. This receptor was taken from a woman in her 40s in good health and CMV-seronegative. Source material: PBMCs. V is TRBV10-3 and J is TRBJ1-1, with a possible D match to TRBD1 (5 bases). The CDR3 spells CAISRDLGSAEAFF. CDR3 coding DNA: TGTGCCATCAGTAGGGACCTCGGGAGCGCTGAAGCTTTCTTT.